This is a list of T cell receptor beta chains from one sample in a study of T cell responses to AZD1222 COVID-19 vaccine. TCRdb's table, derived via immunoSEQ multiplex PCR, lists solely in-frame clones and lacks some. Among roughly 91,000 clones, over 85% were seen once, and the ten largest hold over 2%. The material was peripheral blood, obtained on day 0 of AZD1222 vaccination. The receptors derive from an adult in good health. Each CDR3 is given with its conserved first and last residue. A D gene is named only where the DNA matches it firmly. Rows may omit the clone size; those that give it use once, few, many or a size class.

TRBJ2-2	once	TRBD2	TRBV19	CASSRSGRDTGELFF	TGTGCCAGTAGTAGGAGCGGGAGGGACACCGGGGAGCTGTTTTTT
TRBJ2-1	.	TRBD2	TRBV7-2	CASSSRAGGLNEQFF	TGTGCCAGCAGCTCAAGAGCGGGGGGGCTCAATGAGCAGTTCTTC
TRBJ2-1	.	.	TRBV11-2	CASSLVTGLEQFF	TGTGCCAGCAGCTTAGTCACAGGGCTTGAGCAGTTCTTC
TRBJ2-5	.	.	TRBV18	CASSPGPGETQYF	TGTGCCAGCTCACCAGGACCGGGGGAGACCCAGTACTTC
TRBJ2-4	.	.	TRBV19	CASSPGFNIQYF	TGTGCCAGTAGCCCAGGGTTTAACATTCAGTACTTC
TRBJ2-1	once	TRBD2	TRBV5-1	CASSKLAGANEQFF	TGCGCCAGCAGCAAACTAGCGGGAGCAAATGAGCAGTTCTTC
TRBJ1-4	.	.	TRBV4-3	CASSQELRGGGEKLFF	TGCGCCAGCAGCCAAGAACTCAGGGGAGGTGGGGAAAAACTGTTTTTT
TRBJ1-1	.	.	TRBV7-2	CASSSYGGSNTEAFF	TGTGCCAGCAGCTCCTATGGGGGTTCGAACACTGAAGCTTTCTTT
TRBJ1-6	.	TRBD1	TRBV9	CASSTGQGVGSPLHF	TGTGCCAGCAGCACCGGACAGGGAGTAGGTTCACCCCTCCACTTT
TRBJ1-2	.	TRBD1	TRBV6-5	CASRDRDKDTF	TGTGCCAGCAGGGACAGGGATAAGGACACCTTC
TRBJ1-2	.	.	TRBV20-1	CSASQQGSYGYTF	TGCAGTGCTAGTCAGCAGGGGAGCTATGGCTACACCTTC
TRBJ2-1	.	TRBD2	TRBV30	CAWSAPRAGEKSSYNEQFF	TGTGCCTGGAGTGCCCCTCGAGCGGGAGAGAAAAGCTCCTACAATGAGCAGTTCTTC
TRBJ2-7	.	.	TRBV28	CASSLRGRNYEQYF	TGTGCCAGCAGCCTACGGGGCAGAAACTACGAGCAGTACTTC
TRBJ2-2	.	.	TRBV7-9	CASSPQGRLNTGELFF	TGTGCCAGCAGTCCACAGGGACGCTTGAACACCGGGGAGCTGTTTTTT
TRBJ1-2	.	TRBD1	TRBV28	CASSSSTSVDRASGYTF	TGTGCCAGCAGTTCGTCGACTTCAGTGGACAGGGCAAGTGGCTACACCTTC
TRBJ1-3	.	.	TRBV6-1	CASSGGLPYSGNTIYF	TGTGCCAGCAGTGGGGGACTTCCTTACTCTGGAAACACCATATATTTT
TRBJ2-1	.	.	TRBV10-1	CASSDPPGEQFF	TGCGCCAGCAGTGACCCGCCCGGGGAGCAGTTCTTC
TRBJ1-1	.	.	TRBV5-4	CASSLGQVGTEAFF	TGTGCCAGCAGCTTGGGACAGGTAGGCACTGAAGCTTTCTTT
TRBJ1-5	.	.	TRBV6-5	CASSYSIGANQPQHF	TGTGCCAGCAGTTACTCGATCGGAGCCAATCAGCCCCAGCATTTT
TRBJ1-4	.	.	TRBV19	CASRFGATNEKLFF	TGTGCCAGTAGATTCGGAGCAACTAATGAAAAACTGTTTTTT
TRBJ2-3	once	.	TRBV6-2/TRBV6-3	CASSRALDSTDTQYF	TGTGCCAGCAGTAGGGCCCTCGATAGCACAGATACGCAGTATTTT
TRBJ2-2	.	.	TRBV6-2/TRBV6-3	CASSYTRHTGELFF	TGTGCCAGCAGTTACACGAGGCACACCGGGGAGCTGTTTTTT
TRBJ2-1	.	TRBD1	TRBV19	CASSRDRDNEQFF	TGTGCCAGTAGCCGGGACAGGGACAATGAGCAGTTCTTC
TRBJ2-6	.	TRBD1	TRBV11-3	CASSPGQGTGANVLTF	TGTGCCAGCAGCCCGGGACAGGGGACTGGGGCCAACGTCCTGACTTTC
TRBJ2-1	.	TRBD2	TRBV11-2	CASRTSGTRGNEQFF	TGTGCCAGCAGGACTAGCGGAACCCGCGGCAATGAGCAGTTCTTC
TRBJ1-2	.	.	TRBV12-5	CASGLVRENGYTF	TGTGCTAGTGGTTTGGTACGGGAGAATGGCTACACCTTC
TRBJ1-2	.	TRBD1	TRBV6-5	CASSYVGDRVGYTF	TGTGCCAGCAGTTACGTAGGGGACAGGGTTGGCTACACCTTC